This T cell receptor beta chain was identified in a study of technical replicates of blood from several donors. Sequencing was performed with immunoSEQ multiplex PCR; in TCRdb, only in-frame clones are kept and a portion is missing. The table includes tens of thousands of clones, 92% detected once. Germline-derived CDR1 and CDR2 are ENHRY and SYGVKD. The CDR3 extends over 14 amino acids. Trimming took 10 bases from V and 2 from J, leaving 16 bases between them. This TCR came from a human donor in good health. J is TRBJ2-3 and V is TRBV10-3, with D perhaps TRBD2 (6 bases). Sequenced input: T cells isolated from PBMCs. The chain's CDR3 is CATGTAGYTDTQYF. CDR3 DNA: TGTGCCACCGGAACGGCGGGGTACACAGATACGCAGTATTTT.